The clone carrying this TCR beta chain was counted a few times. While unrecorded immune exposures were likely, the donors were nominally healthy when sampled. Per germline, CDR1 MDHEN and CDR2 SYDVKM. The CDR3 is made up of 19 amino acids. The V segment lost 4 bases and the J segment 4 bases; nucleotides outside the gene matches: 17. The PCR was carried out with 60 Vbeta primers and 13 Jbeta primers. Assay used: immunoSEQ multiplex PCR; TCRdb lists only in-frame clones, some missing. The repertoire holds around 160,000 clones, with 77% as singletons. This sample stems from a study of cytomegalovirus exposure and HLA in healthy donors.

The specimen sequenced was PBMCs. The sequence derives from a woman in her forties in good health and CMV-seropositive. The J gene is TRBJ2-2, the V gene TRBV28; TRBD1 matches at 8 bases. The CDR3 nucleotides are TGTGCCAGCAGTTCAAGCTTACAGGGGGGTTGGGGTGTCACCGGGGAGCTGTTTTTT. Amino acids: CASSSSLQGGWGVTGELFF. The full variable domain, with the rest looked up from reference TRBV28 and TRBJ2-2, is DVKVTQSSRYLVKRTGEKVFLECVQDMDHENMFWYRQDPGLGLRLIYFSYDVKMKEKGDIPEGYSVSREKKERFSLILESASTNQTSMYLCASSSSLQGGWGVTGELFFGEGSRLTVL.